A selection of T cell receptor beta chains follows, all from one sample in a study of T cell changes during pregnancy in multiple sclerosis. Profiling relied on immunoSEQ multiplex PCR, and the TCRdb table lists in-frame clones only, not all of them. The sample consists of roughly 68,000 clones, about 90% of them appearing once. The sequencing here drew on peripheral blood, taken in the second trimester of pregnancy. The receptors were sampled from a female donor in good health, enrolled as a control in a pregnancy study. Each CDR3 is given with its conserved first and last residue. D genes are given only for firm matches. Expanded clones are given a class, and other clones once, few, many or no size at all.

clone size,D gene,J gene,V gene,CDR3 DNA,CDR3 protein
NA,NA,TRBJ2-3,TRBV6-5,TGTGCCAGCAGTTCTTACCTAGCGCCTAGCACAGATACGCAGTATTTT,CASSSYLAPSTDTQYF
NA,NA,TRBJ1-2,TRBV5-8,TGTGCCAGCGTCGCGGTACAGGTGGGCTACACCTTC,CASVAVQVGYTF
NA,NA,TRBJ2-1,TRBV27,TGTGCCAGCAAGTATAGCGGACAACCGTACAATGAGCAGTTCTTC,CASKYSGQPYNEQFF
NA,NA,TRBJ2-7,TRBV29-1,TGCAGCACCCGGACAGCAGCCTACGAGCAGTACTTC,CSTRTAAYEQYF
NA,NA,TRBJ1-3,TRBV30,TGTGCCTGGAGTTCCCCCAGGGGTACTGGAAACACCATATATTTT,CAWSSPRGTGNTIYF
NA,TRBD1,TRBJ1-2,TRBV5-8,TGTGCCAGCACTCCGGGACAGGGGGCGTTTAACTATGGCTACACCTTC,CASTPGQGAFNYGYTF
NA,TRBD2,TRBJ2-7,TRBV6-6,TGTGCCACCTCCGGGACTAGCACCTACGAGCAGTACTTC,CATSGTSTYEQYF
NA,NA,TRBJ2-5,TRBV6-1,TGTGCCAGCACCTACGCAGGTAAACCCTGGGAGACCCAGTACTTC,CASTYAGKPWETQYF
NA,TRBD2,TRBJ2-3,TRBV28,TGTGCCAGCAGTCTAGCGGGGGGGCGGACAGATACGCAGTATTTT,CASSLAGGRTDTQYF
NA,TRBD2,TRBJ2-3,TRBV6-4,TGTGCCAGCAGTGACGGGACTAGCGGGATAACAGATACGCAGTATTTT,CASSDGTSGITDTQYF
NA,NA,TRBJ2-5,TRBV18,TGTGCCAGCTCACCACGAACGGGACTCCGGCAAGAGACCCAGTACTTC,CASSPRTGLRQETQYF
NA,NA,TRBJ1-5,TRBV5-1,TGCGCCAGCAGCTTAAATTCACAGAGCTGGCATCAGCCCCAGCATTTT,CASSLNSQSWHQPQHF
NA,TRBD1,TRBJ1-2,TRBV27,TGTGCCAGCAGTCCGTTGACAGGGTACTACGGCTACACCTTC,CASSPLTGYYGYTF
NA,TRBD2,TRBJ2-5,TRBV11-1,TGTGCCAGCAGCTCCCGGACTAGTCGAGTTCAAGAGACCCAGTACTTC,CASSSRTSRVQETQYF
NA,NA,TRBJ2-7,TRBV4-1,TGCGCCAGCAGCCAAGGGAGTCAGTACGAGCAGTACTTC,CASSQGSQYEQYF
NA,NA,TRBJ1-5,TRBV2,TGTGCCAGCAAAGACAGCCTTAGCAATCAGCCCCAGCATTTT,CASKDSLSNQPQHF
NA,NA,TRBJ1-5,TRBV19,TGTGCCAGTAGTATAGTCCCGGACAGTAATCAGCCCCAGCATTTT,CASSIVPDSNQPQHF
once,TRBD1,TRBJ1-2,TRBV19,TGTGCCAGTAGTATTATGAGCGGGACAGGGTATGGCTACACCTTC,CASSIMSGTGYGYTF
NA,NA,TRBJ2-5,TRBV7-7,TGTGCTAGCAGCTTAGGGCGACAGGTCGTAGGGGAGACCCAGTACTTC,CASSLGRQVVGETQYF
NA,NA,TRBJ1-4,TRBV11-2,TGTGCCAGCAGTTCAACGCAGGGGTTTGAAAAACTGTTTTTT,CASSSTQGFEKLFF
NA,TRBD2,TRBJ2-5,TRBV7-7,TGTGCTAGCAGCCCCGGACTAGCGGTTGGAGAGACCCAGTACTTC,CASSPGLAVGETQYF
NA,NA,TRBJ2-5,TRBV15,TGTGCCACCAGCGACAGGCGATGGGAGACCCAGTACTTC,CATSDRRWETQYF
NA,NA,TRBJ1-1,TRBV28,TGTGCCAGCAGTCCCCCGCGGGGGCGGAACACTGAAGCTTTCTTT,CASSPPRGRNTEAFF
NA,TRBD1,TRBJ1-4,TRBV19,TGTGCCAGTAGTTCGGGACAGGAAAGTGAAAAACTGTTTTTT,CASSSGQESEKLFF
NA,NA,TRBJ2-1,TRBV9,TGTGCCAGCAGCGAAAGTAGCTCCTACAATGAGCAGTTCTTC,CASSESSSYNEQFF